Presented here are 11 T cell receptor beta chains from one specimen sequenced in a study of T-cell memory formation after mild COVID-19. Using its own MiXCR run on the 5' RACE reads, TCRdb lists one record per CDR3 protein. The table lists about 240,000 distinct CDR3 sequences, roughly 10% of them singletons. Sequenced material: PBMCs or a T cell subset sorted from them (not recorded which). The receptors come from a man between 18 and 29 years old who had mild COVID-19 (a few samples of this study predate the infection). Cell type and time point are not known.

This clonotype was counted once. The J gene is TRBJ1-2, the V gene TRBV19; D is undetermined. V lost 9 bases and J lost 2, with 7 bases in between. This CDR3 has 11 amino acids. Per the germline V gene, CDR1 is LNHDA and CDR2 is SQIVND (reference sequence). CDR3 amino acids: CASVANYGYTF. CDR3 sequence (DNA): TGTGCCAGCGTGGCCAACTATGGCTACACCTTC. The full variable domain, rest sourced from reference TRBV19 and TRBJ1-2, is DGGITQSPKYLFRKEGQNVTLSCEQNLNHDAMYWYRQDPGQGLRLIYYSQIVNDFQKGDIAEGYSVSREKKESFPLTVTSAQKNPTAFYLCASVANYGYTFGSGTRLTVV.

V gene TRBV7-9 combines with J gene TRBJ1-5; D call uncertain. Germline-derived CDR1 and CDR2 are SEHNR and FQNEAQ (reference sequence). The CDR3 consists of 14 residues. Trimming took 5 bases from V and 4 from J, leaving 12 bases between them. The CDR3 DNA follows: TGTGCCAGCAGCGACAAGGGCAATAATCAGCCCCAGCATTTT. Its translation is CASSDKGNNQPQHF. The variable domain in full, with the rest retrieved from reference TRBV7-9 and TRBJ1-5, is DTGVSQNPRHKITKRGQNVTFRCDPISEHNRLYWYRQTLGQGPEFLTYFQNEAQLEKSRLLSDRFSAERPKGSFSTLEIQRTEQGDSAMYLCASSDKGNNQPQHFGDGTRLSIL.

The chain joins TRBV20-1 to TRBJ2-3; 8 bases map to TRBD2. The CDR3 has 15 amino acids. J lost 1 base, V lost 3 bases, and 6 bases had no gene match. Germline V lookup: CDR1 DFQATT, CDR2 SNEGSKA (reference sequence). CDR3 in DNA: TGCAGTGCTAGTGCATTAGCGGGGCGCACAGATACGCAGTATTTT. Translating it yields CSASALAGRTDTQYF.

This clonotype was picked up a small number of times. J is TRBJ2-1 and V is TRBV12-3 or TRBV12-4; D is perhaps TRBD1 or TRBD2 (5 bases each). V shed 5 bases and J shed 4 bases, with 9 bases lying between them. The CDR3 runs 13 residues. The CDR3 sequence is CASSRGRYNEQFF. The CDR3 DNA sequence: TGTGCCAGCAGTAGGGGACGGTACAATGAGCAGTTCTTC.

The chain links TRBV6-5 to TRBJ1-1; D not resolved. V was clipped by 6 bases and J by 3 bases, with 14 bases between them. Germline V gene data show CDR1 as MNHEY and CDR2 as SVGAGI. The CDR3 consists of 14 residues. The CDR3 loop is CASRSEDGHTEAFF. CDR3 nucleotides: TGTGCCAGCAGGTCCGAAGATGGACACACTGAAGCTTTCTTT.

In this sample, this clonotype turned up many times. This chain connects TRBV12-3 or TRBV12-4 to TRBJ2-2; D is uncertain. This CDR3 contains 12 residues. The ends were cut back, 2 bases at V and 5 bases at J, with 3 bases in the middle. DNA for the CDR3: TGTGCCAGCAGTTTATTTACCGGGGAGCTGTTTTTT. It codes for CASSLFTGELFF.

This chain joins TRBV6-6 and TRBJ1-6, with a possible D match to TRBD1 (6 bases). CDR1 and CDR2 (germline): MNHNY, SVGAGI (reference sequence). V lost 2 bases and J lost 8, with 10 bases in between. The CDR3 length is 14 residues. The CDR3 is CASSYKAGDSPLHF. The DNA of the CDR3 is TGTGCCAGCAGTTACAAGGCAGGGGATTCACCCCTCCACTTT.

V is TRBV29-1 and J is TRBJ1-2; D is undetermined. Germline assignment: CDR1 SQVTM and CDR2 ANQGSEA. V was clipped by 0 bases and J by 2 bases, with 4 bases between them. The CDR3 extends over 12 amino acids. In nucleotides, the CDR3 is TGCAGCGTTGAAGAGGGAAACTATGGCTACACCTTC. Protein sequence: CSVEEGNYGYTF.

A few counts support this clonotype. V gene TRBV4-3 combines with J gene TRBJ1-1; D gene unclear. The V end was cut by 0 bases, the J end by 4 bases, with 9 bases between. CDR3 size: 14 residues. Germline V gives CDR1 LGHNA, CDR2 YSLEER. CDR3 region: CASSQDKGGTEAFF. The DNA of the CDR3 is TGCGCCAGCAGCCAAGATAAGGGTGGCACTGAAGCTTTCTTT.

The J gene is TRBJ1-1, the V gene TRBV7-9; weak D call: TRBD1 (5 bases). Trimming left V 4 bases short and J 7 bases short, with 16 bases between. The CDR3 sequence is 14 residues long. In germline, CDR1 is SEHNR, CDR2 FQNEAQ (reference sequence). The CDR3 here is CASSSRQRPVEAFF. For the CDR3, the DNA is TGTGCCAGCAGCTCCCGACAGAGACCGGTTGAAGCTTTCTTT.

The chain recombines TRBV9 with TRBJ2-5; D tentatively fits TRBD1 or TRBD2 (7 bases each). Germline values: CDR1 SGDLS, CDR2 YYNGEE. This CDR3 has 15 residues. Trimming took 3 bases from V and 4 from J, leaving 16 bases between them. In nucleotides, the CDR3 is TGTGCCAGCAGCGCCGGTGCGGGGGACAGAGAGACCCAGTACTTC. Protein: CASSAGAGDRETQYF.